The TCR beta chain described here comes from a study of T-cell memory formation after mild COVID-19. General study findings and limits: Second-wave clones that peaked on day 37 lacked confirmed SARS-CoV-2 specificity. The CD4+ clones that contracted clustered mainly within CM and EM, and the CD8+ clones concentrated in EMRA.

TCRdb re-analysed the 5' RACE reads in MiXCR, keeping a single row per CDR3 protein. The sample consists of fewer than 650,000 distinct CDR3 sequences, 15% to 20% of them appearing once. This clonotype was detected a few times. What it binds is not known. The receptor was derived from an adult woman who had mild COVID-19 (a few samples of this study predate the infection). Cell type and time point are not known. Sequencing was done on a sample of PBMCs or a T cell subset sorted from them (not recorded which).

The CDR3 coding sequence is TGTGCCAGCAGCTTAAGGACAGGAGACGAAAAACTGTTTTTT. This translates into CASSLRTGDEKLFF. The chain joins TRBV7-9 to TRBJ1-4; 7 bases are a match to TRBD1. Germline V gene lookup returns CDR1 SEHNR and CDR2 FQNEAQ (reference sequence). V shed 2 bases and J 8 bases; nucleotides not matched to a gene: 5. The CDR3 runs 14 residues.